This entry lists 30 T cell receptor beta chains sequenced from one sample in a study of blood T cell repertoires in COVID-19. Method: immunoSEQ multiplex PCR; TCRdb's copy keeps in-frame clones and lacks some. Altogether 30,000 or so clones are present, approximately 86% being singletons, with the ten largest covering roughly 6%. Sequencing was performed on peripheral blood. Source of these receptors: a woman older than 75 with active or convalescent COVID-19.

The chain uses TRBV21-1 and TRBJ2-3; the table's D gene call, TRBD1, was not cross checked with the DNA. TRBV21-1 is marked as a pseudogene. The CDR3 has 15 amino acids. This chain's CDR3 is CASQRRGMIADTQYF. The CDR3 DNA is TGTGCCAGTCAGCGAAGGGGGATGATCGCAGATACGCAGTATTTT.

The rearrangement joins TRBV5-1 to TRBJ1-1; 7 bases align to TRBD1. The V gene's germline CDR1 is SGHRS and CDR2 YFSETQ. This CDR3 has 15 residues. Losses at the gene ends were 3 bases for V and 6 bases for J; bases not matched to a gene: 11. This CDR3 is CASSWGAQGDAEAFF. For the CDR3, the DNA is TGCGCCAGCAGCTGGGGGGCTCAGGGGGACGCTGAAGCTTTCTTT.

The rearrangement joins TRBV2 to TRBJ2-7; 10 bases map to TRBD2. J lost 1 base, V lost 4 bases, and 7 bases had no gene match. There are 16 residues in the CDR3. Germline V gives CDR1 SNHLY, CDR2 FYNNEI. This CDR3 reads CASSGGSGRGSYEQYF. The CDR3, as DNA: TGTGCCAGCAGTGGAGGCAGCGGGAGGGGGTCCTACGAGCAGTACTTC.

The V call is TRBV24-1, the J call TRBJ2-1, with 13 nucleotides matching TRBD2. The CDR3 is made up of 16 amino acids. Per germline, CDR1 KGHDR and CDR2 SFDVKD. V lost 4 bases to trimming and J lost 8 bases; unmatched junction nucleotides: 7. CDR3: CATSDSGTSGVDEQFF. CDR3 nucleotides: TGTGCCACCAGTGACTCCGGGACTAGCGGGGTAGATGAGCAGTTCTTC.

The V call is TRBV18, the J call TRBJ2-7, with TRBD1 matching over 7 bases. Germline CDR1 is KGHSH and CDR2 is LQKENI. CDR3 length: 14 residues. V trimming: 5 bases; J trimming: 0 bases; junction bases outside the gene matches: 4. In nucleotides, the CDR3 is TGTGCCAGCTCAGAGGGACAGAGCTCCTACGAGCAGTACTTC. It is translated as CASSEGQSSYEQYF.

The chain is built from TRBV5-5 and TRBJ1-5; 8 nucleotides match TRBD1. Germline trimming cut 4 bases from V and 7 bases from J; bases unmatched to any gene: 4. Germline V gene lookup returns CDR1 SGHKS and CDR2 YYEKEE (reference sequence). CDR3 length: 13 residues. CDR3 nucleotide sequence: TGTGCCAGCAGCGTGACAGGGGAACAGCCCCAGCATTTT. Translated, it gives CASSVTGEQPQHF.

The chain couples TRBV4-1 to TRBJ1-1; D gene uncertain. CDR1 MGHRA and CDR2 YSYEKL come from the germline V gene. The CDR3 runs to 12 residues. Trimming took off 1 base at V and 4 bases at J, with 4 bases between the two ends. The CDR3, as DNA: TGCGCCAGCAGCCAAGCCCTCACTGAAGCTTTCTTT. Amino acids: CASSQALTEAFF.

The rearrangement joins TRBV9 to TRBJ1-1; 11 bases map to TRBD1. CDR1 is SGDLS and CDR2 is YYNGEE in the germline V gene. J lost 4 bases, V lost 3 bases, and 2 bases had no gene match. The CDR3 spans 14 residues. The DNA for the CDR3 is TGTGCCAGCAGCGGGACAGGGGGCCTCACTGAAGCTTTCTTT. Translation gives CASSGTGGLTEAFF. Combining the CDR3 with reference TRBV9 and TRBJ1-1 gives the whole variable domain DSGVTQTPKHLITATGQRVTLRCSPRSGDLSVYWYQQSLDQGLQFLIQYYNGEERAKGNILERFSAQQFPDLHSELNLSSLELGDSALYFCASSGTGGLTEAFFGQGTRLTVV.

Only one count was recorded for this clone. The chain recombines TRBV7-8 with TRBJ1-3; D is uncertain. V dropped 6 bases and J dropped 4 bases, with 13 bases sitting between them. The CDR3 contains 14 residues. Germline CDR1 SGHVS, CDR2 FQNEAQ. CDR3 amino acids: CASRRSSSGNTIYF. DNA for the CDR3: TGTGCCAGCAGAAGGAGTAGTTCAGGAAACACCATATATTTT.

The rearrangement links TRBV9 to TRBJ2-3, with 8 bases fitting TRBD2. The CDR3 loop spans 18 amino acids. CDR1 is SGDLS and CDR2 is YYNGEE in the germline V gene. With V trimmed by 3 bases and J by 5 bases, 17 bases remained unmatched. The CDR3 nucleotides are TGTGCCAGCAGCGCCCCCTCGGTGTTGGCGGGGGGAAAAGATACGCAGTATTTT. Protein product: CASSAPSVLAGGKDTQYF.

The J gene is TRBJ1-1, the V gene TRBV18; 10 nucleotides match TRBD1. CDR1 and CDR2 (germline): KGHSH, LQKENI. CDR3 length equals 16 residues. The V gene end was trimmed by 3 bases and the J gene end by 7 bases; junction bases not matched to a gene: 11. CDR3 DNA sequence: TGTGCCAGCTCACCGCGGACAGGGGGTATCGGGGGTGAAGCTTTCTTT. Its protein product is CASSPRTGGIGGEAFF.

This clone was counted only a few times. The CDR3 reads CASSLFRTGGPPLHF. The CDR3 DNA follows: TGTGCCAGCAGCTTGTTTCGAACAGGGGGACCACCCCTCCACTTT. The chain recombines TRBV5-8 with TRBJ1-6; 8 bases align to TRBD1. CDR3 length: 15 amino acids. Germline-derived CDR1 and CDR2 are SGHTS and YDEGEE. V shed 1 base, J shed 11 bases, and the junction held 8 bases outside the gene matches.

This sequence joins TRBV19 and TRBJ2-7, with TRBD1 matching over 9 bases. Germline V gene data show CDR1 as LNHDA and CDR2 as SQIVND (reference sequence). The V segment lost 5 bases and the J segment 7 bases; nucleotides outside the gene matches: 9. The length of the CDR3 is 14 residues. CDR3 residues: CASSAQDRGGEQYF. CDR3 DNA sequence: TGTGCCAGTAGTGCTCAGGACAGGGGCGGGGAGCAGTACTTC.

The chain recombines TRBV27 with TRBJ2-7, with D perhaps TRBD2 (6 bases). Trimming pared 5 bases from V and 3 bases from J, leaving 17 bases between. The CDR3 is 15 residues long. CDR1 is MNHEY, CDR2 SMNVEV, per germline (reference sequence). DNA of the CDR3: TGTGCCAGCAGTACCCGGGACTCCGGGAACTACGAGCAGTACTTC. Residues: CASSTRDSGNYEQYF.

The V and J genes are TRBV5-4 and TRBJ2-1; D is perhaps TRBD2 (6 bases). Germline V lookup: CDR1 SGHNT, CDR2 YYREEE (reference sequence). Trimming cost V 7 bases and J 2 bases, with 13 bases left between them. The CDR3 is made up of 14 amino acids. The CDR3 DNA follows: TGTGCCAGCGGTCCGGGAGATCCCTACAATGAGCAGTTCTTC. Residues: CASGPGDPYNEQFF.

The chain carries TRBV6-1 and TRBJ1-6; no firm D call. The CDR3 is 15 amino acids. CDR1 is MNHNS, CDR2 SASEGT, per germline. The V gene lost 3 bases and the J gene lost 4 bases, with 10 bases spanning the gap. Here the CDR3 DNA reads TGTGCCAGCAGTGAGGCTTTTCCATATAATTCACCCCTCCACTTT. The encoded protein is CASSEAFPYNSPLHF.

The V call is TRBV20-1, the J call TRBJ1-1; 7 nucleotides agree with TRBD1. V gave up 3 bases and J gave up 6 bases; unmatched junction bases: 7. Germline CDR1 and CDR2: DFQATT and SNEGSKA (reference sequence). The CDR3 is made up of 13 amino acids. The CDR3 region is CSASRQGVSEAFF. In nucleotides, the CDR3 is TGCAGTGCTAGTAGACAGGGCGTTTCTGAAGCTTTCTTT.

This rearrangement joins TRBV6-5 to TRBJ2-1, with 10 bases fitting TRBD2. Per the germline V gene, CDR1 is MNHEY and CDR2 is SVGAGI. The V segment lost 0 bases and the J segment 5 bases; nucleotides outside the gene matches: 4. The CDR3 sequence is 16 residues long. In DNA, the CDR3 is TGTGCCAGCAGTTACTCACCTAGCGGGGGCAACAATGAGCAGTTCTTC. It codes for CASSYSPSGGNNEQFF.

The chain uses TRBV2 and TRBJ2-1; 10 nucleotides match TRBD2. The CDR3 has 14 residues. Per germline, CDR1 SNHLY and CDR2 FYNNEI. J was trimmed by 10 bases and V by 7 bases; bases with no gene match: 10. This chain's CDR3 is CASTHLELAGEQFF. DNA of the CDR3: TGTGCCAGCACCCATCTGGAACTAGCGGGGGAGCAGTTCTTC.

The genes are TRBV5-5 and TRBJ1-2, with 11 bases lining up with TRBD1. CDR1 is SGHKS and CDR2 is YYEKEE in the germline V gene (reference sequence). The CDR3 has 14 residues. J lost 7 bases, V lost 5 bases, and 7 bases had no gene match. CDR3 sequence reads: CASSFWTGGGGYTF. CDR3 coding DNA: TGTGCCAGCAGTTTCTGGACAGGGGGCGGTGGCTACACCTTC.

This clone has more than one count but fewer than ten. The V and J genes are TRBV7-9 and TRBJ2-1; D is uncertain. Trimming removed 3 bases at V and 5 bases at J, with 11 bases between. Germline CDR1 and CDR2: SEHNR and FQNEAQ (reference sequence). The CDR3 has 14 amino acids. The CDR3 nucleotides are TGTGCCAGCAGCTTTGAGCCTAGAGACAATGAGCAGTTCTTC. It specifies CASSFEPRDNEQFF.

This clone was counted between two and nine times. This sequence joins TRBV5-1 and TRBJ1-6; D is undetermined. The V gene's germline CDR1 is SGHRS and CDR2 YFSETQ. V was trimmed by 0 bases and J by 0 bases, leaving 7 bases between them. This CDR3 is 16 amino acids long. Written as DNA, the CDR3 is TGCGCCAGCAGCTTGGACGCTAGCTCCTATAATTCACCCCTCCACTTT. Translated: CASSLDASSYNSPLHF.

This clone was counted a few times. The chain's CDR3 is CASSDDDLSEQYF. The DNA for the CDR3 is TGTGCCAGCAGTGATGATGATCTGAGCGAGCAGTACTTC. This chain uses TRBV2 with TRBJ2-7; D is ambiguous. Per germline, CDR1 SNHLY and CDR2 FYNNEI. The V gene lost 3 bases and the J gene lost 6 bases, with 12 bases spanning the gap. This CDR3 spans 13 amino acids.

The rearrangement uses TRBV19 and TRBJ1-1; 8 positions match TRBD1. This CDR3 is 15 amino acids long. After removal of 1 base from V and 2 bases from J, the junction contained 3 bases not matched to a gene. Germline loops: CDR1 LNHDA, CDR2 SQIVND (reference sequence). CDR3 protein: CASSIVGQGNTEAFF. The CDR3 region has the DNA TGTGCCAGTAGTATAGTTGGACAGGGAAACACTGAAGCTTTCTTT.

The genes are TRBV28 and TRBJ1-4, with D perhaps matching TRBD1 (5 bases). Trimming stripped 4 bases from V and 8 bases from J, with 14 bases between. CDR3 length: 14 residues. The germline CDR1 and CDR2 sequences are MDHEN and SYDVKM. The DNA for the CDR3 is TGTGCCAGCAGTTGGGGTAGGGGCAGGGAAAAACTGTTTTTT. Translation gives CASSWGRGREKLFF.

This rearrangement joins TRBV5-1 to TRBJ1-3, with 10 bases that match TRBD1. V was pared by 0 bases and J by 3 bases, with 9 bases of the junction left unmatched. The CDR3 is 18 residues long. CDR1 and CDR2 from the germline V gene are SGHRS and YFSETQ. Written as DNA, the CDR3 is TGCGCCAGCAGCTTGGCTTACCCCGGGACAGGGGTTGGAAACACCATATATTTT. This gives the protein CASSLAYPGTGVGNTIYF.

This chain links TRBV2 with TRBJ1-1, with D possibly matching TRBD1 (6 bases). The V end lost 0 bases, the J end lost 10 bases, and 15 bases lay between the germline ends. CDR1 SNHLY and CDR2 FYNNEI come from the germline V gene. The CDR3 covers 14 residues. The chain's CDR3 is CASSEAQGGSGAFF. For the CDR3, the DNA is TGTGCCAGCAGTGAAGCGCAAGGGGGTAGTGGAGCTTTCTTT.

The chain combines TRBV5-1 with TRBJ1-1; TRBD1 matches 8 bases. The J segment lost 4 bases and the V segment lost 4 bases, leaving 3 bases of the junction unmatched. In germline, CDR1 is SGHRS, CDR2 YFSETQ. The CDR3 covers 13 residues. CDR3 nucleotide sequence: TGCGCCAGCAGCCAGGGGGCGAGCACTGAAGCTTTCTTT. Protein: CASSQGASTEAFF.

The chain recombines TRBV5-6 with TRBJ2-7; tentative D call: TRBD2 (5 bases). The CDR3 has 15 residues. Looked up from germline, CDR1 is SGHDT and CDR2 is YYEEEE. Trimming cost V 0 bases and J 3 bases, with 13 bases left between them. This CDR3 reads CASSLGGYGNYEQYF. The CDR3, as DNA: TGTGCCAGCAGCTTGGGAGGATACGGGAACTACGAGCAGTACTTC.

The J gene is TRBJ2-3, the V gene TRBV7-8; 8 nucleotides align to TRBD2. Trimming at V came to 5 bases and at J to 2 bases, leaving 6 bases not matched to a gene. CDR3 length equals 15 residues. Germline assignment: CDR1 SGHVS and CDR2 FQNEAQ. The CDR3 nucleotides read TGTGCCAGCAGCCCCGGGGGGGGTTACACAGATACGCAGTATTTT. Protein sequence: CASSPGGGYTDTQYF.